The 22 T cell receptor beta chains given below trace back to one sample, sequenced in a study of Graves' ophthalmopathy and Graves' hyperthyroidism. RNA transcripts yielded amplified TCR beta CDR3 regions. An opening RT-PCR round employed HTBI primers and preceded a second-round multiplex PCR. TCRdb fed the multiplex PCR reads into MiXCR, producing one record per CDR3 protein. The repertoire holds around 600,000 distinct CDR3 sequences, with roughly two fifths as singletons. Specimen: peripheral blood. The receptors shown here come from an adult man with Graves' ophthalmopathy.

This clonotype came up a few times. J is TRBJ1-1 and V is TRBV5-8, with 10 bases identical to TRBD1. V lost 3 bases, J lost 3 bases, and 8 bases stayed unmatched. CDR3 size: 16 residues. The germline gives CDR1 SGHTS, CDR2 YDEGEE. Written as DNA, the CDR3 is TGTGCCAGCAGCTCGGGACAGGGGATCTTGTACACTGAAGCTTTCTTT. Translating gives CASSSGQGILYTEAFF. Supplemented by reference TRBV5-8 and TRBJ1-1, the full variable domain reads EAGVTQSPTHLIKTRGQQATLRCSPISGHTSVYWYQQALGLGLQFLLWYDEGEERNRGNFPPRFSGRQFPNYSSELNVNALELEDSALYLCASSSGQGILYTEAFFGQGTRLTVV.

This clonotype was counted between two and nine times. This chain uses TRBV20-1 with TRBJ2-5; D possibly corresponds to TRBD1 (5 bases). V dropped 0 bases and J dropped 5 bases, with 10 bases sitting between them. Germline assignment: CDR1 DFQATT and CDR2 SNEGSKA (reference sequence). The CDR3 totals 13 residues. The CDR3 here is CSARDVQVETQYF. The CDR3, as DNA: TGCAGTGCTAGAGATGTACAGGTGGAGACCCAGTACTTC.

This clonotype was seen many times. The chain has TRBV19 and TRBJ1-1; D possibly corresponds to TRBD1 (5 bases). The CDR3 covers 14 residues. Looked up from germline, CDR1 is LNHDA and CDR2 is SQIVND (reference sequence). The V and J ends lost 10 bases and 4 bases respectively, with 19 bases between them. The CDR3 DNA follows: TGTGCCACCACCAAAGGACACCTTGGCACTGAAGCTTTCTTT. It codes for CATTKGHLGTEAFF.

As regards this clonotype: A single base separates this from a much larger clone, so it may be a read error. CDR3 sequence (DNA): TGTGTCAGCAGTGACGGGACAATGAACACTGAAGCTTTCTTT. Its protein is CVSSDGTMNTEAFF. The chain has TRBV7-9 and TRBJ1-1; TRBD1 is a possible D gene (6 bases). The germline V gene encodes CDR1 SEHNR and CDR2 FQNEAQ (reference sequence). The CDR3 covers 14 residues.

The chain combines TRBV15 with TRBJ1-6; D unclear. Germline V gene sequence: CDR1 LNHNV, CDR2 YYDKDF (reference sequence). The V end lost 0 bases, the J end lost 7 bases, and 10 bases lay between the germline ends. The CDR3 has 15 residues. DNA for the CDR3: TGTGCCACCAGCAGAGAGTCTATGGCCAATTCACCCCTCCACTTT. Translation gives CATSRESMANSPLHF. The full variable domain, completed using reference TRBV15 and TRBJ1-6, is DAMVIQNPRYQVTQFGKPVTLSCSQTLNHNVMYWYQQKSSQAPKLLFHYYDKDFNNEADTPDNFQSRRPNTSFCFLDIRSPGLGDTAMYLCATSRESMANSPLHFGNGTRLTVT.

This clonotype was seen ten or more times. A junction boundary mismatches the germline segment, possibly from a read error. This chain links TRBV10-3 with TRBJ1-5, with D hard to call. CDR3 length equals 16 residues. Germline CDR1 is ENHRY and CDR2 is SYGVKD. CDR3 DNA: TGTGCCAGCAGTTACTCGATTGCCGGGGGCAATCAGCCCCAGCATTTT. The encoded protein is CASSYSIAGGNQPQHF.

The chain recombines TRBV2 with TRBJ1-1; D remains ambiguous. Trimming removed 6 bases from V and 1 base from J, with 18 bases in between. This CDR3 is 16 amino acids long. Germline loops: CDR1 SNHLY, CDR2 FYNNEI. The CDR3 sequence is CASSRLGREKNTEAFF. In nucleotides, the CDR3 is TGTGCCAGCAGCCGCCTAGGACGGGAAAAGAACACTGAAGCTTTCTTT.

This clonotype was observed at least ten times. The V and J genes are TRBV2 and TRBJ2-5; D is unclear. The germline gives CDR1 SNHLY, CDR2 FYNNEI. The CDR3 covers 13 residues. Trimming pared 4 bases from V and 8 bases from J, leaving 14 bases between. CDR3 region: CASSGPTSVTQYF. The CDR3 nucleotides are TGTGCCAGCAGTGGGCCCACTTCCGTAACCCAGTACTTC.

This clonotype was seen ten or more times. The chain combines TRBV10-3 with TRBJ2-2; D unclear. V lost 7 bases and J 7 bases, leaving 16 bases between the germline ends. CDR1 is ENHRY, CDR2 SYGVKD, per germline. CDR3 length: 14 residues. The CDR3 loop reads CAITRNPDGGELFF. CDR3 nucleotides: TGTGCCATCACCCGAAACCCGGACGGCGGGGAGCTGTTTTTT.

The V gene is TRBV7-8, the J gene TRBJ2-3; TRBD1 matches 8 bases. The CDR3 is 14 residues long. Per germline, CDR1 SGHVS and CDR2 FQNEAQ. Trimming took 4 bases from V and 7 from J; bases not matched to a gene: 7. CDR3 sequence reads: CASSSDRGAHTQYF. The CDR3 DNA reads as TGTGCCAGCAGCTCCGACAGGGGTGCACATACGCAGTATTTT.

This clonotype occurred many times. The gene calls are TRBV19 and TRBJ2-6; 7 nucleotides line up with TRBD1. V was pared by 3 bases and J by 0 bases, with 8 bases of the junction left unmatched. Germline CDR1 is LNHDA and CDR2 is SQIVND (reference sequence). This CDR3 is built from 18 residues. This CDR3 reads CASSMKTGMASGANVLTF. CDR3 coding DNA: TGTGCCAGTAGTATGAAGACAGGGATGGCCTCTGGGGCCAACGTCCTGACTTTC.

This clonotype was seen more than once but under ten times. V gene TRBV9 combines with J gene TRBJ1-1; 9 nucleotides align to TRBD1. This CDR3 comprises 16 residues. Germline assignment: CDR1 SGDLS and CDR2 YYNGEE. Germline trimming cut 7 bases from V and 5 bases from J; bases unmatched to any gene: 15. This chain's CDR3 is CASSPLSGTGRTEAFF. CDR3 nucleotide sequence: TGTGCCAGCTCACCACTCTCCGGGACAGGGCGTACTGAAGCTTTCTTT.

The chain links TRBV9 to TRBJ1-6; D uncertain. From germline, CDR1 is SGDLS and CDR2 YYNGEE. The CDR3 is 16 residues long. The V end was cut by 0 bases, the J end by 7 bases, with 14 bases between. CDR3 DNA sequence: TGTGCCAGCAGCGTAGGCGGGAGCCCGAGGAATTCACCCCTCCACTTT. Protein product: CASSVGGSPRNSPLHF. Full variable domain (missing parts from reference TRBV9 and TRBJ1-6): DSGVTQTPKHLITATGQRVTLRCSPRSGDLSVYWYQQSLDQGLQFLIQYYNGEERAKGNILERFSAQQFPDLHSELNLSSLELGDSALYFCASSVGGSPRNSPLHFGNGTRLTVT.

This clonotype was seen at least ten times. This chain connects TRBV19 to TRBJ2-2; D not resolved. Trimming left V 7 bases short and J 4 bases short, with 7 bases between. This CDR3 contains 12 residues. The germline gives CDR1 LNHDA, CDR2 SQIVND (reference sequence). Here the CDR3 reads CASNFGTGELFF. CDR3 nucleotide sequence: TGTGCCAGTAATTTTGGCACCGGGGAGCTGTTTTTT.

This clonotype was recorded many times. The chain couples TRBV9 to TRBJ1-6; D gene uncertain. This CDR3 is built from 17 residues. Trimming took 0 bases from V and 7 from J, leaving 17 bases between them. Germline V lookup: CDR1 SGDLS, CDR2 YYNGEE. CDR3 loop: CASSVGSQGSRNSPLHF. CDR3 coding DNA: TGTGCCAGCAGCGTAGGAAGTCAAGGGAGCAGAAATTCACCCCTCCACTTT.

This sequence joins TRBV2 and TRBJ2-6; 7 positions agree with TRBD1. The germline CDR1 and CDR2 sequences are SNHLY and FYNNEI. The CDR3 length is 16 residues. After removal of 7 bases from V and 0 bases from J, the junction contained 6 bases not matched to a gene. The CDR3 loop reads CASIEQGSSGANVLTF. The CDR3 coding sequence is TGTGCCAGCATCGAACAGGGGAGCTCTGGGGCCAACGTCCTGACTTTC.

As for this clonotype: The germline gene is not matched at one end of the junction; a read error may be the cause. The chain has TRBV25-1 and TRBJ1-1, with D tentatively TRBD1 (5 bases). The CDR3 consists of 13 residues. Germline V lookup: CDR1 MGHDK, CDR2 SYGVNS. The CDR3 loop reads CASSLAVDTEASF. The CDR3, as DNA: TGTGCCAGCAGCTTGGCGGTGGACACTGAAGCTTCCTTT.

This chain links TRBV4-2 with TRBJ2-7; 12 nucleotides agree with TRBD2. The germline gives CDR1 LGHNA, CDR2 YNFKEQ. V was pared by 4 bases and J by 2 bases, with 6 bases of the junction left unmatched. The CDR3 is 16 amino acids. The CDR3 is CASSPSASGGAYEQYV. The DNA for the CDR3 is TGTGCCAGCAGCCCGTCCGCTAGCGGGGGGGCCTACGAGCAGTACGTC.

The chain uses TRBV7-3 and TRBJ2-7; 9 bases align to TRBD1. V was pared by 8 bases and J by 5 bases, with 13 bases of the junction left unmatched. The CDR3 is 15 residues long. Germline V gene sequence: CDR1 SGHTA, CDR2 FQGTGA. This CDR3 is CASSQRTGAGDEQYF. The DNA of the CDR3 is TGTGCCAGCTCCCAACGGACAGGGGCTGGGGACGAGCAGTACTTC.

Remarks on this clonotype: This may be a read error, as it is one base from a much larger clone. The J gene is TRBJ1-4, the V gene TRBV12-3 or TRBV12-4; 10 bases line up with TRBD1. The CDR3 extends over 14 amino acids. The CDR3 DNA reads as TGTGCCGGCAGTTTATCGGACAGGGGGGAAAAACTGTTTTTT. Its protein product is CAGSLSDRGEKLFF.

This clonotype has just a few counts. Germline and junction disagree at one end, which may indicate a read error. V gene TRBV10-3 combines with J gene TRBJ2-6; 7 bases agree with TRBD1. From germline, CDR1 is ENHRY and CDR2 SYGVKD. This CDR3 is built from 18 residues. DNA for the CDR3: TGTGCCAGCAGTGAACGGGTTAAGGGGACAGCTGGGGCCAACGTCCTGACTTTC. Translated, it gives CASSERVKGTAGANVLTF.

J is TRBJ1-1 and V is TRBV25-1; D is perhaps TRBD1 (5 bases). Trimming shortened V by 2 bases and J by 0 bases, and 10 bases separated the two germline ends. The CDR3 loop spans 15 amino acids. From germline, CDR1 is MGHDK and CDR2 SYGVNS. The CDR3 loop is CASSELGRMNTEAFF. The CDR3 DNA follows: TGTGCCAGCAGTGAACTGGGACGAATGAACACTGAAGCTTTCTTT.